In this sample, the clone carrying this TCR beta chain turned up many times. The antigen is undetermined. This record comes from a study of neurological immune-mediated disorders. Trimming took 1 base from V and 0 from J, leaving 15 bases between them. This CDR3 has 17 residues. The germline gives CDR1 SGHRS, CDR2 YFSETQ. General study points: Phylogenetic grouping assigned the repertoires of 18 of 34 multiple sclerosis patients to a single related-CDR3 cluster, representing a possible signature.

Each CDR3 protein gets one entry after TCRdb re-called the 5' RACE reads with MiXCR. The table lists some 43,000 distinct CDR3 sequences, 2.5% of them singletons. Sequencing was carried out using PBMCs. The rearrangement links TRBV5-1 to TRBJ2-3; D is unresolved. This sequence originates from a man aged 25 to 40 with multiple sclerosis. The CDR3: CASSLSAPVTSTDTQYF. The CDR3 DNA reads TGCGCCAGCAGCTTGAGTGCACCGGTGACTAGCACAGATACGCAGTATTTT.